A single sample is the source of the 27 T cell receptor beta chains below, sequenced in a study of human T cells and chemical hapten exposure. The time point is: patch test 1, 2 weeks after DPC sensitization. Indicated treatment: therapeutic diphenylcyclopropenone sensitization with weekly scalp DPC. Via MiXCR, TCRdb re-called the RACE reads, giving one row per CDR3 protein. The sample contains more than 100,000 distinct CDR3 sequences, roughly an eighth of which appear only once. Sequences were derived from whole blood, sampled in connection with sensitization to the hapten diphenylcyclopropenone (DPC). These receptors were taken from a man younger than 35 with alopecia areata. Some clones in this sample may be carry-over from other donors' samples.

This clonotype was detected a few times. This chain connects TRBV3-1 to TRBJ2-4; 7 bases match TRBD1. The CDR3 length is 16 residues. With V trimmed by 2 bases and J by 3 bases, 7 bases remained unmatched. Germline V gene sequence: CDR1 LGHDT, CDR2 YNNKEL (reference sequence). CDR3 sequence reads: CASSQPATGVKNIQYF. CDR3 nucleotide sequence: TGTGCCAGCAGCCAACCTGCTACAGGGGTCAAAAACATTCAGTACTTC.

This clonotype came up a few times. The chain combines TRBV4-3 with TRBJ2-5; D gene unclear. This CDR3 has 13 residues. The V and J ends lost 0 bases and 3 bases respectively, with 5 bases between them. CDR1 is LGHNA, CDR2 YSLEER, per germline. The CDR3 nucleotides read TGCGCCAGCAGCCAAGACTGGGAAGAGACCCAGTACTTC. Translating gives CASSQDWEETQYF.

The V gene is TRBV6-2 or TRBV6-3, the J gene TRBJ2-7, with 8 bases fitting TRBD1. This CDR3 has 14 amino acids. V trimming: 7 bases; J trimming: 0 bases; junction bases outside the gene matches: 5. Germline V lookup: CDR1 MNHEY, CDR2 SVGEGT. CDR3: CASTTQGASYEQYF. CDR3 sequence (DNA): TGTGCCAGCACTACCCAGGGGGCCTCCTACGAGCAGTACTTC.

This clonotype showed up many times. V usage is TRBV12-3 or TRBV12-4 and J usage is TRBJ1-2; D may be TRBD1 (5 bases). CDR3 length: 15 amino acids. V was cut by 5 bases and J by 8 bases, with 21 bases left in between. CDR3 DNA: TGTGCCAGCAGTCATCCCTTAGACAGACGCATAGGCTACACCTTC. It is translated as CASSHPLDRRIGYTF.

V and J are TRBV6-2 or TRBV6-3 and TRBJ1-5; no reliable D call. The germline V gene encodes CDR1 MNHEY and CDR2 SVGEGT. V gave up 5 bases and J gave up 7 bases, with 18 bases separating them. CDR3 size: 15 residues. The CDR3 reads CASSAQTGSGQPQHF. Here the CDR3 DNA reads TGTGCCAGCAGTGCCCAGACGGGGTCGGGACAGCCCCAGCATTTT.

In this sample, this clonotype turned up many times. The chain has TRBV9 and TRBJ1-1; no firm D call. This CDR3 contains 14 residues. Germline values: CDR1 SGDLS, CDR2 YYNGEE. The V and J ends lost 4 bases and 3 bases respectively, with 13 bases between them. CDR3 coding DNA: TGTGCCAGCAGCTTAGTCTCGGGCGACACTGAAGCTTTCTTT. It encodes CASSLVSGDTEAFF. The full variable domain, its missing parts supplied by reference TRBV9 and TRBJ1-1, is DSGVTQTPKHLITATGQRVTLRCSPRSGDLSVYWYQQSLDQGLQFLIQYYNGEERAKGNILERFSAQQFPDLHSELNLSSLELGDSALYFCASSLVSGDTEAFFGQGTRLTVV.

This clonotype came up a few times. The chain joins TRBV6-6 to TRBJ1-3; D unresolved. The CDR3 is 13 amino acids. Germline V gene data show CDR1 as MNHNY and CDR2 as SVGAGI (reference sequence). Trimming removed 6 bases from V and 0 bases from J, with 6 bases in between. CDR3 sequence reads: CASSGSSGNTIYF. The DNA for the CDR3 is TGTGCCAGCAGCGGTAGCTCTGGAAACACCATATATTTT.

Only a few counts were recorded for this clonotype. V is TRBV5-6 and J is TRBJ1-3; D is unclear. V was pared by 1 base and J by 4 bases, with 9 bases between. This CDR3 has 14 residues. Germline CDR1 SGHDT, CDR2 YYEEEE. The CDR3 nucleotides read TGTGCCAGCAGCTTGCAAGGGAGCGGAAACACCATATATTTT. As protein: CASSLQGSGNTIYF.

J is TRBJ1-5 and V is TRBV4-1, with TRBD1 as a possible D gene (5 bases). The germline V gene encodes CDR1 MGHRA and CDR2 YSYEKL. This CDR3 is built from 14 residues. The V end was cut by 1 base, the J end by 4 bases, with 8 bases between. The CDR3 loop is CASSQVAGNQPQHF. The CDR3, as DNA: TGCGCCAGCAGCCAAGTAGCAGGGAATCAGCCCCAGCATTTT.

This CDR3 is CASSDWVRGVNEQFF. The CDR3 region has the DNA TGTGCCAGCTCGGACTGGGTAAGAGGTGTGAATGAGCAGTTCTTC. The chain couples TRBV2 to TRBJ2-1, with TRBD2 as a possible D gene (5 bases). Germline loops: CDR1 SNHLY, CDR2 FYNNEI. V gave up 8 bases and J gave up 7 bases, with 21 bases separating them. CDR3 length: 15 amino acids.

Only a few counts were recorded for this clonotype. V gene TRBV5-1 combines with J gene TRBJ2-1; 10 bases line up with TRBD1. The CDR3 is made up of 16 amino acids. J was trimmed by 8 bases and V by 0 bases; bases with no gene match: 8. The germline V gene has CDR1 SGHRS and CDR2 YFSETQ. The CDR3 spells CASSLALGTGVDEQFF. CDR3 sequence (DNA): TGCGCCAGCAGCTTGGCCTTAGGGACAGGGGTGGATGAGCAGTTCTTC.

This clonotype showed up just a few times. J is TRBJ2-5 and V is TRBV20-1, with no clear D. The germline V gene encodes CDR1 DFQATT and CDR2 SNEGSKA (reference sequence). This CDR3 region has 15 residues. V gave up 0 bases and J gave up 7 bases, with 18 bases separating them. The CDR3 is CSARDGTGLSGTQYF. In DNA form, the CDR3 reads TGCAGTGCTAGAGATGGTACGGGTCTCTCGGGGACCCAGTACTTC.

This clonotype was counted only a few times. The chain combines TRBV20-1 with TRBJ2-3; 8 bases match TRBD1. There are 15 residues in the CDR3. CDR1 and CDR2 (germline): DFQATT, SNEGSKA (reference sequence). V lost 0 bases and J lost 1; bases outside the gene matches: 3. CDR3 amino acids: CSARDGGQGTDTQYF. The CDR3 region has the DNA TGCAGTGCTAGAGATGGGGGACAGGGCACAGATACGCAGTATTTT.

This clonotype came up a few times. This chain connects TRBV18 to TRBJ1-3, with D unresolved. The CDR3 extends over 16 amino acids. The V and J ends lost 0 bases and 0 bases respectively, with 9 bases between them. Germline-derived CDR1 and CDR2 are KGHSH and LQKENI. The DNA for the CDR3 is TGTGCCAGCTCACCACCAGGCAGAACCTCTGGAAACACCATATATTTT. It encodes CASSPPGRTSGNTIYF.

The sample holds many counts of this clonotype. J is TRBJ2-7 and V is TRBV18; 7 bases align to TRBD1. Trimming took 2 bases from V and 9 from J; bases not matched to a gene: 7. This CDR3 has 13 amino acids. CDR1 and CDR2 from the germline V gene are KGHSH and LQKENI. The CDR3 loop is CASSPGQAAVQYV. The CDR3 DNA is TGTGCCAGCTCACCAGGACAGGCAGCTGTGCAGTACGTC.

As to this clonotype: Here the CDR3 omits its conserved ending phenylalanine or tryptophan, so a read error is the likely source. The V and J genes are TRBV2 and TRBJ2-2; no clear D gene. CDR1 SNHLY and CDR2 FYNNEI come from the germline V gene. This CDR3 region has 14 residues. V lost 5 bases and J 4 bases, leaving 11 bases between the germline ends. The CDR3 DNA sequence: TGTGCCAGCAGTATCGGGTATAGCACCGGGGAGCTGTTTTTA. This encodes CASSIGYSTGELFL.

This clonotype has more than one count but fewer than ten. V and J are TRBV6-6 and TRBJ1-1, with unresolved D. With 0 bases removed from V and 4 bases from J, the gap between germline ends came to 12 bases. Germline CDR1 is MNHNY and CDR2 is SVGAGI (reference sequence). This CDR3 is 15 amino acids long. CDR3 in DNA: TGTGCCAGCAGTTACTCGATGACGGGTGGCACTGAAGCTTTCTTT. The encoded protein is CASSYSMTGGTEAFF.

The chain joins TRBV20-1 to TRBJ2-4, with 9 bases lining up with TRBD2. J gave up 16 bases and V 3 bases, and 10 bases lay outside the gene matches. This CDR3 has 12 amino acids. Germline V gene sequence: CDR1 DFQATT, CDR2 SNEGSKA (reference sequence). The CDR3 region is CSASHAGTSNYF. The CDR3 DNA reads as TGCAGTGCTAGCCATGCCGGGACTAGCAATTACTTC.

Judged by abundance, this clonotype is medium-sized. This sequence joins TRBV20-1 and TRBJ1-5; 7 bases map to TRBD1. The junction had 7 bases not matched to a gene; V was cut back by 1 base and J by 1 base. The CDR3 covers 16 residues. In germline, CDR1 is DFQATT, CDR2 SNEGSKA (reference sequence). CDR3 in DNA: TGCAGTGCTAGAGCTTCAGGGGGGCTAAGCAATCAGCCCCAGCATTTT. Protein sequence: CSARASGGLSNQPQHF.

The chain links TRBV4-3 to TRBJ2-7; weak D call: TRBD1 (6 bases). The length of the CDR3 is 15 residues. Trimming cost V 4 bases and J 4 bases, with 17 bases left between them. Germline-derived CDR1 and CDR2 are LGHNA and YSLEER. CDR3 nucleotide sequence: TGCGCCAGCAGCCCGAGACAGGTCGGTGGGTACGAGCAGTACTTC. Translated, it gives CASSPRQVGGYEQYF.

Only a few counts were recorded for this clonotype. The chain combines TRBV29-1 with TRBJ1-3; D unresolved. This CDR3 contains 12 residues. With 4 bases removed from V and 0 bases from J, the gap between germline ends came to 4 bases. Germline lookup yields CDR1 SQVTM and CDR2 ANQGSEA. The CDR3 region has the DNA TGCAGCGTTGGATCCTCTGGAAACACCATATATTTT. Translating gives CSVGSSGNTIYF.

The chain couples TRBV6-2 or TRBV6-3 to TRBJ1-1; 7 positions match TRBD1. This CDR3 has 17 residues. Germline V gene lookup returns CDR1 MNHEY and CDR2 SVGEGT. With 0 bases clipped from V and 1 base from J, the junction kept 8 bases outside the gene matches. The chain's CDR3 is CASSYSYWDRPNTEAFF. Here the CDR3 DNA reads TGTGCCAGCAGTTACTCCTATTGGGACAGACCGAACACTGAAGCTTTCTTT.

The chain uses TRBV2 and TRBJ2-1; no clear D gene. V was cut by 6 bases and J by 4 bases, with 13 bases left in between. The CDR3 is made up of 14 amino acids. Germline assignment: CDR1 SNHLY and CDR2 FYNNEI. CDR3 in DNA: TGTGCCAGCAGCCTTAGGATACTATACAATGAGCAGTTCTTC. Translation: CASSLRILYNEQFF. Based on the CDR3 plus reference TRBV2 and TRBJ2-1, the full variable domain is EPEVTQTPSHQVTQMGQEVILRCVPISNHLYFYWYRQILGQKVEFLVSFYNNEISEKSEIFDDQFSVERPDGSNFTLKIRSTKLEDSAMYFCASSLRILYNEQFFGPGTRLTVL.

This clonotype appeared many times. CDR3 region: CASSLVGQVSRDGYTF. The CDR3 DNA is TGTGCCAGCAGCTTGGTGGGGCAGGTATCTCGAGATGGCTACACCTTC. This chain joins TRBV5-5 and TRBJ1-2; tentative D call: TRBD1 (5 bases). The V gene lost 0 bases and the J gene lost 6 bases, with 18 bases spanning the gap. The CDR3 sequence is 16 residues long. Germline CDR1 reads SGHKS; CDR2 reads YYEKEE (reference sequence). The whole variable domain, filled in from reference TRBV5-5 and TRBJ1-2, reads DAGVTQSPTHLIKTRGQQVTLRCSPISGHKSVSWYQQVLGQGPQFIFQYYEKEERGRGNFPDRFSARQFPNYSSELNVNALLLGDSALYLCASSLVGQVSRDGYTFGSGTRLTVV.

This clonotype was detected only a few times. The rearrangement joins TRBV20-1 to TRBJ2-3, with TRBD2 matching 10 bases. The CDR3 covers 14 residues. Unmatched junction bases numbered 1, after V lost 2 bases and J lost 2 bases. Germline assignment: CDR1 DFQATT and CDR2 SNEGSKA (reference sequence). The CDR3 nucleotides are TGCAGTGCTAGACTAGCGGGGGCCACAGATACGCAGTATTTT. It translates to CSARLAGATDTQYF.

The chain carries TRBV6-5 and TRBJ1-6; D is ambiguous. The CDR3 is 16 amino acids. The V end lost 5 bases, the J end lost 0 bases, and 11 bases lay between the germline ends. Germline-derived CDR1 and CDR2 are MNHEY and SVGAGI. CDR3 in amino acids: CASSDAASSYNSPLHF. CDR3 sequence (DNA): TGTGCCAGCAGTGACGCGGCGAGCTCCTATAATTCACCCCTCCACTTT.

There are a few counts of this clonotype. This chain uses TRBV20-1 with TRBJ2-5, with D hard to call. The CDR3 runs 10 residues. From germline, CDR1 is DFQATT and CDR2 SNEGSKA (reference sequence). The CDR3 protein is CSPRIETQYF. The CDR3 coding sequence is TGCAGCCCCCGCATAGAGACCCAGTACTTC.